Each of the 21 T cell receptor beta chains below was sequenced from the same sample in a study of blood T cell repertoires in COVID-19. Sequenced by immunoSEQ multiplex PCR; TCRdb stores in-frame clones only, minus some. The table shows around 180,000 clones, with approximately 81% occurring only once. Sequenced input: peripheral blood. Source of these receptors: a person between 65 and 79 years old with COVID-19, enrolled during active disease.

J is TRBJ2-2 and V is TRBV2; 8 bases line up with TRBD1. The CDR3 runs 16 residues. Germline V gene data show CDR1 as SNHLY and CDR2 as FYNNEI. V trimming: 6 bases; J trimming: 6 bases; junction bases outside the gene matches: 12. In DNA form, the CDR3 reads TGTGCCAGCAGCAAGGACAGGTTACAGGGGGCCGGGGAGCTGTTTTTT. This gives the protein CASSKDRLQGAGELFF.

V is TRBV28 and J is TRBJ1-3, with D possibly TRBD1 on 6 matching bases. This CDR3 has 15 residues. Germline values: CDR1 MDHEN, CDR2 SYDVKM. The V end was cut by 5 bases, the J end by 0 bases, with 11 bases between. CDR3 nucleotide sequence: TGTGCCAGCAGTCCACGGGGGGCCTCTGGAAACACCATATATTTT. Its translation is CASSPRGASGNTIYF.

V is TRBV9 and J is TRBJ2-3; 11 nucleotides line up with TRBD2. There are 15 residues in the CDR3. V lost 4 bases, J lost 1 base, and 2 bases stayed unmatched. Germline CDR1 and CDR2: SGDLS and YYNGEE. The CDR3 loop is CASSISGRGTDTQYF. In DNA, the CDR3 is TGTGCCAGCAGCATTAGCGGGAGGGGCACAGATACGCAGTATTTT.

The chain links TRBV3-1 (or the pseudogene TRBV3-2) to TRBJ1-2; weak D call: TRBD1 (5 bases). This CDR3 has 13 residues. V lost 1 base and J lost 8, with 11 bases in between. Germline assignment: CDR1 LGHDT and CDR2 YNNKEL (reference sequence). The CDR3 protein is CASSQADSIGYTF. DNA of the CDR3: TGTGCCAGCAGCCAAGCAGACAGCATAGGCTACACCTTC.

The chain recombines TRBV28 with TRBJ1-2; D call uncertain. Between the trimmed V and J ends, which lost 3 bases and 6 bases, there was a span of 14 bases. Germline loops: CDR1 MDHEN, CDR2 SYDVKM. The CDR3 length is 14 residues. In nucleotides, the CDR3 is TGTGCCAGCAGTTTGGAACCCGGGAGGGATGGCTACACCTTC. It codes for CASSLEPGRDGYTF.

The J gene is TRBJ1-3, the V gene TRBV28; the D gene is possibly TRBD1 (5 bases). This CDR3 is built from 16 residues. Trimming took 5 bases from V and 1 from J, leaving 15 bases between them. In germline, CDR1 is MDHEN, CDR2 SYDVKM. In nucleotides, the CDR3 is TGTGCCAGCAGTCTGCAGGGCATAGGGTCTGGAAACACCATATATTTT. Translated, it gives CASSLQGIGSGNTIYF.

The chain has TRBV28 and TRBJ1-4, with 7 nucleotides matching TRBD1. CDR1 is MDHEN, CDR2 SYDVKM, per germline. V was clipped by 6 bases and J by 5 bases; unmatched bases: 9. This CDR3 spans 15 amino acids. As DNA, the CDR3 is TGTGCCAGCAGCCGCCCGGCAGGGGGAAATGAAAAACTGTTTTTT. Encoded protein: CASSRPAGGNEKLFF.

The V and J genes are TRBV5-1 and TRBJ2-1; D is possibly TRBD2 (6 bases). The V end lost 4 bases, the J end lost 9 bases, and 17 bases lay between the germline ends. From germline, CDR1 is SGHRS and CDR2 YFSETQ. CDR3 length: 14 amino acids. CDR3 loop: CASSVEGPPAEQFF. Here the CDR3 DNA reads TGCGCCAGCAGCGTGGAGGGGCCTCCGGCTGAGCAGTTCTTC.

J is TRBJ1-1 and V is TRBV3-1 (or the pseudogene TRBV3-2); no clear D. V shed 0 bases and J shed 6 bases, with 17 bases lying between them. This CDR3 comprises 16 residues. Germline V gene sequence: CDR1 LGHDT, CDR2 YNNKEL (reference sequence). The CDR3 here is CASSQEYATVSAEAFF. CDR3 in DNA: TGTGCCAGCAGCCAAGAATATGCGACGGTCAGCGCTGAAGCTTTCTTT.

A word on this clone: This sample also contains other DNA sequences that code for the same CDR3. The genes are TRBV6-2 or TRBV6-3 and TRBJ1-5, with D tentatively TRBD1 (5 bases). Trimming stripped 2 bases from V and 3 bases from J, with 8 bases between. The CDR3 is 14 residues long. CDR1 MNHEY and CDR2 SVGEGT come from the germline V gene. As DNA, the CDR3 is TGTGCCAGCAGTTACGACAGCCTCAATCAGCCCCAGCATTTT. Translated: CASSYDSLNQPQHF.

V is TRBV19 and J is TRBJ1-2; 7 nucleotides line up with TRBD1. J lost 0 bases, V lost 6 bases, and 7 bases had no gene match. From germline, CDR1 is LNHDA and CDR2 SQIVND (reference sequence). This CDR3 is 15 amino acids long. The CDR3 protein is CASRPRQGSNYGYTF. The CDR3 region has the DNA TGTGCCAGTAGGCCCAGACAGGGTTCTAACTATGGCTACACCTTC. The variable domain in full, completed from reference TRBV19 and TRBJ1-2, reads DGGITQSPKYLFRKEGQNVTLSCEQNLNHDAMYWYRQDPGQGLRLIYYSQIVNDFQKGDIAEGYSVSREKKESFPLTVTSAQKNPTAFYLCASRPRQGSNYGYTFGSGTRLTVV.

The V call is TRBV7-9, the J call TRBJ2-3; TRBD2 matches 8 bases. CDR3 length: 14 residues. V dropped 7 bases and J dropped 4; count of bases not matched to a gene: 7. Germline-derived CDR1 and CDR2 are SEHNR and FQNEAQ (reference sequence). The CDR3 here is CASMRTSSADTQYF. In nucleotides, the CDR3 is TGTGCCAGCATGCGGACTAGCTCCGCAGATACGCAGTATTTT.

The V gene is TRBV9, the J gene TRBJ2-1; D is unresolved. Looked up from germline, CDR1 is SGDLS and CDR2 is YYNGEE. V lost 2 bases and J lost 0, with 12 bases in between. This CDR3 contains 16 residues. This CDR3 reads CASSVSASPSYNEQFF. Written as DNA, the CDR3 is TGTGCCAGCAGCGTTTCCGCGAGCCCCTCCTACAATGAGCAGTTCTTC.

This CDR3 is CASSDQGTGNSPLHF. CDR3 sequence (DNA): TGTGCCAGCAGTGACCAGGGGACAGGAAATTCACCCCTCCACTTT. This sequence joins TRBV6-1 and TRBJ1-6; 8 nucleotides align to TRBD1. The V segment lost 3 bases and the J segment 7 bases; nucleotides outside the gene matches: 5. CDR3 length equals 15 residues. Germline V gives CDR1 MNHNS, CDR2 SASEGT.

The chain combines TRBV15 with TRBJ2-3; D is unclear. The CDR3 has 14 amino acids. V was shortened by 0 bases and J by 1 base, with 5 bases between the two germline ends. CDR1 is LNHNV and CDR2 is YYDKDF in the germline V gene (reference sequence). CDR3 bases: TGTGCCACCAGCAGAGACGGTCGCACAGATACGCAGTATTTT. It codes for CATSRDGRTDTQYF.

The sample holds a few counts of this clone. The chain employs TRBV12-3 or TRBV12-4 and TRBJ1-5; unclear D gene. CDR3 length equals 13 residues. Between the trimmed V and J ends, which lost 10 bases and 8 bases, there was a span of 18 bases. The CDR3 nucleotides read TGTGCCACCGGGATGGGCATTCAAAAGCCCCAGCATTTT. Protein: CATGMGIQKPQHF.

V and J are TRBV9 and TRBJ2-7; 9 nucleotides match TRBD1. The CDR3 spans 15 residues. CDR1 and CDR2 from the germline V gene are SGDLS and YYNGEE. Trimming took 3 bases from V and 4 from J; bases not matched to a gene: 8. The CDR3 region has the DNA TGTGCCAGCAGCGCGGAGGACAGGGGCGATTACGAGCAGTACTTC. It translates to CASSAEDRGDYEQYF. The full variable domain, with the rest looked up from reference TRBV9 and TRBJ2-7, is DSGVTQTPKHLITATGQRVTLRCSPRSGDLSVYWYQQSLDQGLQFLIQYYNGEERAKGNILERFSAQQFPDLHSELNLSSLELGDSALYFCASSAEDRGDYEQYFGPGTRLTVT.

CDR3 amino acids: CASSQEGSGGNEQFF. The CDR3, as DNA: TGCGCCAGCAGCCAAGAAGGGTCAGGGGGCAATGAGCAGTTCTTC. The chain employs TRBV4-3 and TRBJ2-1; 7 bases line up with TRBD1. From germline, CDR1 is LGHNA and CDR2 YSLEER. There are 15 residues in the CDR3. Trimming at V came to 0 bases and at J to 6 bases, leaving 5 bases not matched to a gene.

J is TRBJ1-3 and V is TRBV18; 7 bases are a match to TRBD1. Per the germline V gene, CDR1 is KGHSH and CDR2 is LQKENI. After removal of 1 base from V and 14 bases from J, the junction contained 11 bases not matched to a gene. The CDR3 extends over 14 amino acids. The chain's CDR3 is CASSPRRDSTNVYF. The DNA of the CDR3 is TGTGCCAGCTCACCACGGAGGGACAGCACGAACGTATATTTT. Drawing the rest from reference TRBV18 and TRBJ1-3, the complete variable domain is NAGVMQNPRHLVRRRGQEARLRCSPMKGHSHVYWYRQLPEEGLKFMVYLQKENIIDESGMPKERFSAEFPKEGPSILRIQQVVRGDSAAYFCASSPRRDSTNVYFGEGSWLTVV.

The chain couples TRBV7-2 to TRBJ2-5, with D possibly TRBD2 on 5 matching bases. Germline V gene data show CDR1 as SGHTA and CDR2 as FQGNSA. This CDR3 has 14 amino acids. Between the trimmed V and J ends, which lost 5 bases and 2 bases, there was a span of 12 bases. Here the CDR3 DNA reads TGTGCCAGCAGCCAGGAGCGGATACAAGAGACCCAGTACTTC. It yields the protein CASSQERIQETQYF.

The chain's CDR3 is CASSGPGVAGQNEQFF. DNA of the CDR3: TGTGCCAGCAGCGGACCGGGAGTAGCGGGACAGAATGAGCAGTTCTTC. The rearrangement uses TRBV13 and TRBJ2-1, with D perhaps TRBD2 (8 bases). CDR3 size: 16 residues. CDR1 PRHDT and CDR2 FYEKMQ come from the germline V gene (reference sequence). V shed 5 bases and J shed 7 bases, with 21 bases lying between them. The full variable domain, completed using reference TRBV13 and TRBJ2-1, is AAGVIQSPRHLIKEKRETATLKCYPIPRHDTVYWYQQGPGQDPQFLISFYEKMQSDKGSIPDRFSAQQFSDYHSELNMSSLELGDSALYFCASSGPGVAGQNEQFFGPGTRLTVL.